This T cell receptor (beta chain) was recovered during a study of cytomegalovirus exposure and HLA in healthy donors. Nominally healthy donors were sampled, though unrecorded immune exposures were likely. Per germline, CDR1 SGHRS and CDR2 YFSETQ. The CDR3 is made up of 13 amino acids. Between the trimmed V and J ends, which lost 0 bases and 11 bases, there was a span of 12 bases. This clone showed up just a few times. In the PCR, 60 Vbeta and 13 Jbeta primers were used. Clones were read by immunoSEQ multiplex PCR, and TCRdb kept only the in-frame ones, dropping some. The table has 100,000 to 150,000 clones, roughly 85% seen once.

The sample was PBMCs. This sequence joins TRBV5-1 and TRBJ1-3; D ambiguous. The clonotype originates from a man aged 18 to 29 in good health and CMV-seropositive. The CDR3 nucleotides read TGCGCCAGCAGCTTGGCCTCGAGGAGCGCCATATATTTT. This gives the protein CASSLASRSAIYF.